These 15 T cell receptor beta chains were all obtained from the same sample, sequenced in a study of cytomegalovirus exposure and HLA in healthy donors. The PCR was carried out with 60 Vbeta primers and 13 Jbeta primers. Clones were read by immunoSEQ multiplex PCR, and TCRdb kept only the in-frame ones, dropping some. The table has 55,000 to 75,000 clones, around 74% seen once; the top ten hold over 9.5%. Specimen: PBMCs. Source of these receptors: a human donor in good health.

The chain is built from TRBV5-4 and TRBJ1-6; TRBD1 aligns across 8 bases. CDR1 is SGHNT and CDR2 is YYREEE in the germline V gene (reference sequence). J was trimmed by 9 bases and V by 3 bases; bases with no gene match: 8. The CDR3 is made up of 15 amino acids. The CDR3 region is CASSYWTGKVSPLHF. The CDR3 DNA reads as TGTGCCAGCAGCTACTGGACAGGGAAGGTTTCACCCCTCCACTTT.

This chain joins TRBV5-1 and TRBJ1-5; D possibly corresponds to TRBD1 (5 bases). The CDR3 runs to 15 residues. Germline-derived CDR1 and CDR2 are SGHRS and YFSETQ. V was clipped by 4 bases and J by 4 bases, with 15 bases between them. CDR3 DNA: TGCGCCAGCAGCCCGGATGCCGGGGGGAATCAGCCCCAGCATTTT. Translating it yields CASSPDAGGNQPQHF.

This chain links TRBV29-1 with TRBJ2-7; 9 bases line up with TRBD2. The V segment lost 5 bases and the J segment 2 bases; nucleotides outside the gene matches: 1. CDR1 is SQVTM and CDR2 is ANQGSEA in the germline V gene. The CDR3 covers 12 residues. CDR3 sequence: CSVLAGAYEQYF. CDR3 DNA sequence: TGCAGCGTTTTAGCGGGAGCCTACGAGCAGTACTTC.

The gene calls are TRBV7-9 and TRBJ1-4, with 9 bases identical to TRBD1. V lost 3 bases to trimming and J lost 11 bases; unmatched junction nucleotides: 7. The CDR3 loop spans 14 amino acids. Germline-derived CDR1 and CDR2 are SEHNR and FQNEAQ (reference sequence). This CDR3 is CASSFGTGSDKLFF. DNA of the CDR3: TGTGCCAGCAGCTTCGGGACAGGGTCGGACAAACTGTTTTTT.

The rearrangement uses TRBV5-4 and TRBJ2-3; 10 bases agree with TRBD2. Germline CDR1 is SGHNT and CDR2 is YYREEE (reference sequence). The junction had 4 bases not matched to a gene; V was cut back by 3 bases and J by 3 bases. The CDR3 length is 15 residues. CDR3: CASSWGLAKTDTQYF. The CDR3 DNA follows: TGTGCCAGCAGCTGGGGACTAGCGAAAACAGATACGCAGTATTTT.

This chain uses TRBV5-1 with TRBJ2-1, with D perhaps matching TRBD2 (7 bases). This CDR3 has 14 residues. Trimming pared 3 bases from V and 8 bases from J, leaving 15 bases between. The germline gives CDR1 SGHRS, CDR2 YFSETQ. The CDR3 protein is CASSSLAEGDEQFF. For the CDR3, the DNA is TGCGCCAGCAGCTCCCTAGCGGAGGGGGATGAGCAGTTCTTC.

The gene calls are TRBV30 and TRBJ2-7; maybe TRBD2 (5 bases). The CDR3 spans 17 residues. The germline V and J ends were trimmed by 0 bases and 2 bases, with 20 bases remaining between them. Germline CDR1 reads GTSNPN; CDR2 reads SVGIG (reference sequence). CDR3 sequence: CAWSVRESGIGAYEQYF. The CDR3, as DNA: TGTGCCTGGAGTGTACGAGAATCTGGGATCGGGGCCTACGAGCAGTACTTC.

V gene TRBV20-1 combines with J gene TRBJ2-1; D is unclear. The CDR3 consists of 10 residues. V lost 3 bases and J lost 7, with 4 bases in between. Per the germline V gene, CDR1 is DFQATT and CDR2 is SNEGSKA (reference sequence). For the CDR3, the DNA is TGCAGTGCTAGTTTAAATGAGCAGTTCTTC. Residues: CSASLNEQFF.

This chain uses TRBV10-3 with TRBJ2-5; TRBD2 matches at 12 bases. Per germline, CDR1 ENHRY and CDR2 SYGVKD. CDR3 length equals 14 residues. V dropped 10 bases and J dropped 3; count of bases not matched to a gene: 6. CDR3 nucleotide sequence: TGTGCCACAGGACTAGCGGGAAGGAAAGAGACCCAGTACTTC. This encodes CATGLAGRKETQYF.

The rearrangement links TRBV7-9 to TRBJ2-5; D is undetermined. Germline V gene data show CDR1 as SEHNR and CDR2 as FQNEAQ (reference sequence). This CDR3 comprises 10 residues. Trimming removed 5 bases from V and 9 bases from J, with 7 bases in between. Here the CDR3 reads CASSPYAQYF. The CDR3 DNA sequence: TGTGCCAGCAGCCCTTATGCCCAGTACTTC.

This clone was recorded once. This sequence joins TRBV18 and TRBJ1-2; TRBD1 might be the D (6 bases). V was cut by 3 bases and J by 6 bases, with 14 bases left in between. The CDR3 has 14 amino acids. The V gene's germline CDR1 is KGHSH and CDR2 LQKENI. CDR3 loop: CASSPTGQGDGYTF. CDR3 DNA: TGTGCCAGCTCACCTACAGGGCAAGGGGATGGCTACACCTTC.

This chain links TRBV12-1 with TRBJ1-5; TRBD1, the table's D call, lacks a check against the DNA. TRBV12-1 is designated a pseudogene. The CDR3 sequence is 15 residues long. The CDR3 sequence: CASSPGQGRNQPQHF. DNA of the CDR3: TGTGCCAGCAGCCCGGGACAGGGAAGAAATCAGCCCCAGCATTTT.

This chain connects TRBV29-1 to TRBJ2-5, with D maybe TRBD1 (6 bases). Per germline, CDR1 SQVTM and CDR2 ANQGSEA. V lost 4 bases and J 5 bases, leaving 11 bases between the germline ends. This CDR3 is 12 amino acids long. The CDR3 sequence is CSVAATGETQYF. Here the CDR3 DNA reads TGCAGCGTTGCAGCAACAGGGGAGACCCAGTACTTC. The variable domain in full, with the rest retrieved from reference TRBV29-1 and TRBJ2-5, is SAVISQKPSRDICQRGTSLTIQCQVDSQVTMMFWYRQQPGQSLTLIATANQGSEATYESGFVIDKFPISRPNLTFSTLTVSNMSPEDSSIYLCSVAATGETQYFGPGTRLLVL.

This clone has just a few counts. This rearrangement joins TRBV5-1 to TRBJ2-2; D possibly corresponds to TRBD2 (5 bases). Trimming removed 7 bases at V and 7 bases at J, with 17 bases between. The CDR3 loop spans 14 amino acids. Germline V lookup: CDR1 SGHRS, CDR2 YFSETQ. The CDR3 DNA reads as TGCGCCAGCTCCCCCGTGCGGGCGGACGGGGAGCTGTTTTTT. Translating gives CASSPVRADGELFF.

This chain connects TRBV28 to TRBJ1-1; tentative D call: TRBD1 (6 bases). V lost 3 bases, J lost 11 bases, and 19 bases lay in between. The CDR3 length is 14 residues. Germline V gives CDR1 MDHEN, CDR2 SYDVKM. The CDR3 spells CASSFSHFGGGAFF. The CDR3 nucleotides read TGTGCCAGCAGTTTTTCCCACTTTGGGGGCGGGGCTTTCTTT. Filled out from reference TRBV28 and TRBJ1-1, the complete variable domain reads DVKVTQSSRYLVKRTGEKVFLECVQDMDHENMFWYRQDPGLGLRLIYFSYDVKMKEKGDIPEGYSVSREKKERFSLILESASTNQTSMYLCASSFSHFGGGAFFGQGTRLTVV.